The entry below gives a single TCR beta chain sequence along with its context. This sample stems from a study of identical twins. The CDR3 is made up of 17 amino acids. V dropped 5 bases and J dropped 0; count of bases not matched to a gene: 9. TCRdb re-analysed the 5' RACE reads in MiXCR, keeping a single row per CDR3 protein. The sample has about 300,000 distinct CDR3 sequences; 12% are singletons. Donors uniformly comprised healthy Caucasians. This sample also appeared in a second study, on yellow fever vaccine responses in identical twins.

The sequence derives from a woman aged 18-29 years in good health. The chain joins TRBV12-3 or TRBV12-4 to TRBJ2-3; 9 positions agree with TRBD1. Sequencing was carried out using CD8+ T cells sorted from blood. CDR3 protein: CASSLGQGIISTDTQYF. In DNA form, the CDR3 reads TGTGCCAGCAGTCTCGGACAGGGGATCATTAGCACAGATACGCAGTATTTT.